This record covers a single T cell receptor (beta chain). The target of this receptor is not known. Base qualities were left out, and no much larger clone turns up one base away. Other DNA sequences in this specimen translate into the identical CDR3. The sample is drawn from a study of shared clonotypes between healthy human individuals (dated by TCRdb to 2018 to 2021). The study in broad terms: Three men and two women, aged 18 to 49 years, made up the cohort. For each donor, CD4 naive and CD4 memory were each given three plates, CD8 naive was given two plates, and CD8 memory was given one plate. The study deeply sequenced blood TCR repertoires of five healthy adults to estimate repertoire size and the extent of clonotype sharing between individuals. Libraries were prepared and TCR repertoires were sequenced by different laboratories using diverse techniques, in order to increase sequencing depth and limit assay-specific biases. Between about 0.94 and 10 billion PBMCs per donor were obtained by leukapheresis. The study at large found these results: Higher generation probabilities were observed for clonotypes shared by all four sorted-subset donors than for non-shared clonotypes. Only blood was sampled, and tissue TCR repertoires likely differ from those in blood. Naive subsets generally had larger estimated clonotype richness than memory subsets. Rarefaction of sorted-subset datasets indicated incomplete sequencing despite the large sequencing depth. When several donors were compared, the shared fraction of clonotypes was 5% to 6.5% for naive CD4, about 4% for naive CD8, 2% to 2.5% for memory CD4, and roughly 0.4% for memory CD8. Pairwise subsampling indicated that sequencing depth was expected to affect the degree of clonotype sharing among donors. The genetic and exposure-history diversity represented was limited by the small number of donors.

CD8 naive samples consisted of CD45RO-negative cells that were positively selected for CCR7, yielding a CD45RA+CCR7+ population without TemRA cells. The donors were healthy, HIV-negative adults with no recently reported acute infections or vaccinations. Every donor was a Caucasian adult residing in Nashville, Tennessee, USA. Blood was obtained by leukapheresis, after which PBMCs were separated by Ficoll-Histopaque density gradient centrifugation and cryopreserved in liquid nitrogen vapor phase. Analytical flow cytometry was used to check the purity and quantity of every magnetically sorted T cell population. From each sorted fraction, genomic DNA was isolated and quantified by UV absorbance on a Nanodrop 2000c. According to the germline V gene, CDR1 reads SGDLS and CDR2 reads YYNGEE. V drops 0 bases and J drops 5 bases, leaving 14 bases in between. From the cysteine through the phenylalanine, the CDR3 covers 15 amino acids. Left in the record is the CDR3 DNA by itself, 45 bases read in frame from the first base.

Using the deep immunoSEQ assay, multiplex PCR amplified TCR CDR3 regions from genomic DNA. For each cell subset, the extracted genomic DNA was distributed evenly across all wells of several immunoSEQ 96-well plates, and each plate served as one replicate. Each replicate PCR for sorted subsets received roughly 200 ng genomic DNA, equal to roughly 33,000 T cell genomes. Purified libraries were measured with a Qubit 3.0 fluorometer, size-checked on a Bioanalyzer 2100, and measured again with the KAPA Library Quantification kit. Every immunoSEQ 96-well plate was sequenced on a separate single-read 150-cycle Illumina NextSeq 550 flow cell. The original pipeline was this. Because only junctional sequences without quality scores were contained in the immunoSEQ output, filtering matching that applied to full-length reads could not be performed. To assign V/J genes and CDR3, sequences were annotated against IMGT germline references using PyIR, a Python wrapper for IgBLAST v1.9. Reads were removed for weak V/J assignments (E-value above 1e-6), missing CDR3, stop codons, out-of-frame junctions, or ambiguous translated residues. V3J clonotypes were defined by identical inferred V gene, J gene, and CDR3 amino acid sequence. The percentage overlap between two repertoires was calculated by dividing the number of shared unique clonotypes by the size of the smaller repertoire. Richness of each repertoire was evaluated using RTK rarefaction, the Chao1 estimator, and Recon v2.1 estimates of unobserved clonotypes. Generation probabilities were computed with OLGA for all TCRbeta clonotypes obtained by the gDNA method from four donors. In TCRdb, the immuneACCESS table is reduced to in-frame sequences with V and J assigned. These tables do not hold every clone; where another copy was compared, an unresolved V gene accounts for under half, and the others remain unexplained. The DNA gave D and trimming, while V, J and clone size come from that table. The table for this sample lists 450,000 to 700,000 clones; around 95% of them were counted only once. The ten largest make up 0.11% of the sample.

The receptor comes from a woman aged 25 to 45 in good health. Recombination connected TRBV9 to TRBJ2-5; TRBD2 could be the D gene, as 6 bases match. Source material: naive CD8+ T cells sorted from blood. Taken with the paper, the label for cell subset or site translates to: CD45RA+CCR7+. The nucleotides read TGTGCCAGCAGCGTAGATGGGACTGAGGTGGAGACCCAGTACTTC. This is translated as CASSVDGTEVETQYF.